Following are 22 T cell receptor beta chains from one sample sequenced in a study of T cells after yellow fever vaccination. MiXCR, applied by TCRdb to the 5' RACE reads, yields one record per CDR3 protein. The table includes tens of thousands of distinct CDR3 sequences, approximately 12% detected once. Sequenced here: CD8+ T cells not binding an NS4B(214-222) dextramer, sorted from PBMCs, sampled approximately 22 days after the first yellow fever vaccination. The receptors here all came from a man between 18 and 29 years old who received the YFV17D yellow fever vaccine.

This clonotype was recorded a few times. This chain uses TRBV7-6 with TRBJ2-1; possibly TRBD1 for D (6 bases). Germline lookup yields CDR1 SGHVS and CDR2 FNYEAQ. CDR3 length: 17 amino acids. V lost 1 base and J lost 0, with 13 bases in between. The CDR3 DNA sequence: TGTGCCAGCAGCTTAGGTCACGGGGACATCTCCTACAATGAGCAGTTCTTC. Its translation is CASSLGHGDISYNEQFF.

The rearrangement joins TRBV5-4 to TRBJ1-1; 7 nucleotides match TRBD1. The germline V gene encodes CDR1 SGHNT and CDR2 YYREEE (reference sequence). The V gene end was trimmed by 4 bases and the J gene end by 0 bases; junction bases not matched to a gene: 9. The CDR3 sequence is 16 residues long. Written as DNA, the CDR3 is TGTGCCAGCAGCCCCGGCAGGGGGTATATGAACACTGAAGCTTTCTTT. Amino acid sequence: CASSPGRGYMNTEAFF.

This chain joins TRBV20-1 and TRBJ2-7, with 9 bases lining up with TRBD2. The CDR3 loop spans 13 amino acids. Germline V gives CDR1 DFQATT, CDR2 SNEGSKA (reference sequence). V was clipped by 8 bases and J by 0 bases; unmatched bases: 5. CDR3 nucleotide sequence: TGCAGTATTAGCGGGGGCAGCTCCTACGAGCAGTACGTC. This translates into CSISGGSSYEQYV.

The chain combines TRBV29-1 with TRBJ2-2; D unclear. CDR1 is SQVTM and CDR2 is ANQGSEA in the germline V gene. Trimming cost V 4 bases and J 5 bases, with 5 bases left between them. The CDR3 consists of 11 residues. The CDR3 is CSVAVTGELFF. DNA for the CDR3: TGCAGCGTTGCTGTGACCGGGGAGCTGTTTTTT.

Here the CDR3 DNA reads TGTGCCAGCAGTTACTCGGGCGTGGAGGGCTACACCTTC. Translated: CASSYSGVEGYTF. The genes are TRBV6-2 or TRBV6-3 and TRBJ1-2; unclear D gene. This CDR3 region has 13 residues. Germline CDR1 is MNHEY and CDR2 is SVGEGT. Deletions cut 0 bases from V and 8 bases from J, with 10 bases between.

A note on this clonotype: One end of the junction fails to match germline, which may point to a read error. The J gene is TRBJ1-5, the V gene TRBV4-3; TRBD1 aligns across 10 bases. Looked up from germline, CDR1 is LGHNA and CDR2 is YSLEER. This CDR3 has 16 amino acids. The CDR3 here is CASSQDGDRGKQPQHF. The CDR3 DNA is TGCGCCAGCAGCCAAGACGGGGACAGGGGCAAACAGCCCCAGCATTTT.

Ten or more counts support this clonotype. This chain connects TRBV11-2 to TRBJ2-7, with unresolved D. V shed 2 bases and J shed 2 bases, with 7 bases lying between them. CDR3 size: 13 residues. Per germline, CDR1 SGHAT and CDR2 FQNNGV. The CDR3 DNA reads as TGTGCCAGCAGCTTATCTTCTACCTACGAGCAGTACGTC. Translated, it gives CASSLSSTYEQYV.

This chain connects TRBV19 to TRBJ2-5, with 11 bases aligning to TRBD2. The CDR3 totals 14 residues. The germline CDR1 and CDR2 sequences are LNHDA and SQIVND (reference sequence). With V trimmed by 9 bases and J by 3 bases, 6 bases remained unmatched. The chain's CDR3 is CARSTSGGEETQYF. CDR3 in DNA: TGTGCCAGGTCCACTAGCGGGGGAGAAGAGACCCAGTACTTC.

Only a few counts were recorded for this clonotype. The chain couples TRBV6-1 to TRBJ1-3; no clear D gene. Germline V gives CDR1 MNHNS, CDR2 SASEGT. V was shortened by 11 bases and J by 4 bases, with 9 bases between the two germline ends. The CDR3 length is 11 residues. DNA for the CDR3: TGTGCCGGACTCCGAGGAAACACCATATATTTT. Protein product: CAGLRGNTIYF.

This clonotype was picked up many times. J is TRBJ2-2 and V is TRBV10-3; D call uncertain. Germline V lookup: CDR1 ENHRY, CDR2 SYGVKD. The V gene lost 2 bases and the J gene lost 0 bases, with 7 bases spanning the gap. This CDR3 comprises 15 residues. CDR3 nucleotides: TGTGCCATCAGTGAGATGACAACGAACACCGGGGAGCTGTTTTTT. Translating it yields CAISEMTTNTGELFF.

The chain recombines TRBV6-1 with TRBJ1-3; D is unclear. Germline CDR1 and CDR2: MNHNS and SASEGT. CDR3 length equals 14 residues. Trimming shortened V by 7 bases and J by 0 bases, and 10 bases separated the two germline ends. The CDR3 DNA reads TGTGCCAGCACCTATCAGGACTCTGGAAACACCATATATTTT. It specifies CASTYQDSGNTIYF.

The chain recombines TRBV20-1 with TRBJ1-5; TRBD1 might be the D (5 bases). This CDR3 contains 13 residues. Germline CDR1 is DFQATT and CDR2 is SNEGSKA (reference sequence). The V gene lost 3 bases and the J gene lost 6 bases, with 12 bases spanning the gap. CDR3 DNA sequence: TGCAGTGCTAGTAAGGTGGGGGGTCAGCCCCAGCATTTT. As protein: CSASKVGGQPQHF.

This chain connects TRBV6-4 to TRBJ2-3, with D perhaps matching TRBD1 (5 bases). Germline V gives CDR1 MRHNA, CDR2 SNTAGT. The V gene lost 8 bases and the J gene lost 3 bases, with 12 bases spanning the gap. The CDR3 has 13 residues. CDR3 sequence reads: CASPLTGTDTQYF. For the CDR3, the DNA is TGTGCCAGCCCACTTACAGGTACAGATACGCAGTATTTT.

This clonotype was found a few times. V and J are TRBV10-2 and TRBJ2-7; D is undetermined. V was clipped by 1 base and J by 3 bases, with 4 bases between them. From germline, CDR1 is WSHSY and CDR2 SAAADI. The CDR3 has 12 amino acids. As DNA, the CDR3 is TGCGCCAGCAGTGAGTGGGACTACGAGCAGTACTTC. Protein sequence: CASSEWDYEQYF.

The V call is TRBV12-3 or TRBV12-4, the J call TRBJ2-7; no clear D. The CDR3 sequence is 13 residues long. Trimming pared 5 bases from V and 4 bases from J, leaving 12 bases between. The chain's CDR3 is CASSIKYGYEQYF. CDR3 nucleotide sequence: TGTGCCAGCAGTATCAAGTACGGGTACGAGCAGTACTTC.

To note about this clonotype: One end of the junction is discordant with germline, which a read error may explain. J is TRBJ2-3 and V is TRBV11-2; 8 nucleotides agree with TRBD2. Germline V lookup: CDR1 SGHAT, CDR2 FQNNGV. CDR3 length: 16 residues. The chain's CDR3 is CASSLGGGGSTDAQYF. The DNA of the CDR3 is TGTGCCAGCAGCTTGGGGGGCGGGGGGTCCACAGATGCGCAGTATTTT.

The gene calls are TRBV3-1 and TRBJ2-3; unclear D gene. The V gene's germline CDR1 is LGHDT and CDR2 YNNKEL (reference sequence). V shed 1 base and J shed 4 bases, with 18 bases lying between them. This CDR3 has 17 amino acids. CDR3: CASSQGEAYPPPDTQYF. The CDR3, as DNA: TGTGCCAGCAGCCAAGGCGAGGCCTACCCCCCCCCAGATACGCAGTATTTT.

There are a few counts of this clonotype. The chain uses TRBV7-9 and TRBJ1-4; D ambiguous. The CDR3 length is 15 residues. Trimming shortened V by 5 bases and J by 0 bases, and 10 bases separated the two germline ends. Per the germline V gene, CDR1 is SEHNR and CDR2 is FQNEAQ (reference sequence). The CDR3 reads CASSPHVATNEKLFF. Written as DNA, the CDR3 is TGTGCCAGCAGCCCCCACGTTGCAACTAATGAAAAACTGTTTTTT.

This clonotype came up many times. The chain uses TRBV24-1 and TRBJ2-5; 8 positions agree with TRBD1. CDR3 length: 15 amino acids. V was clipped by 4 bases and J by 4 bases; unmatched bases: 7. Germline V gives CDR1 KGHDR, CDR2 SFDVKD. CDR3 in amino acids: CATSDRGQGRETQYF. CDR3 in DNA: TGTGCCACCAGTGACCGCGGACAGGGACGAGAGACCCAGTACTTC.

This clonotype turned up a few times. The chain is built from TRBV14 and TRBJ2-1; D remains ambiguous. The CDR3 contains 13 residues. Trimming left V 0 bases short and J 5 bases short, with 5 bases between. Germline V gene sequence: CDR1 SGHDN, CDR2 FVKESK. CDR3 residues: CASSQDPHNEQFF. CDR3 coding DNA: TGTGCCAGCAGCCAAGATCCCCACAATGAGCAGTTCTTC. Full variable domain (rest looked up from reference TRBV14 and TRBJ2-1): EAGVTQFPSHSVIEKGQTVTLRCDPISGHDNLYWYRRVMGKEIKFLLHFVKESKQDESGMPNNRFLAERTGGTYSTLKVQPAELEDSGVYFCASSQDPHNEQFFGPGTRLTVL.

The chain combines TRBV6-5 with TRBJ2-6; D gene ambiguous. Looked up from germline, CDR1 is MNHEY and CDR2 is SVGAGI. The ends were cut back, 0 bases at V and 0 bases at J, with 12 bases in the middle. The CDR3 has 18 amino acids. CDR3 in DNA: TGTGCCAGCAGTTACTCGTCCCGGCTACCCTCTGGGGCCAACGTCCTGACTTTC. It translates to CASSYSSRLPSGANVLTF.

This clonotype occurred a few times. This chain uses TRBV27 with TRBJ2-7, with D unresolved. The CDR3 runs 13 residues. Trimming removed 3 bases at V and 1 base at J, with 7 bases between. Germline V gene sequence: CDR1 MNHEY, CDR2 SMNVEV (reference sequence). For the CDR3, the DNA is TGTGCCAGCAGTTTTGGGCCTTCCTACGAGCAGTACTTC. As protein: CASSFGPSYEQYF.